The sequence of this T cell receptor (beta chain) was determined in a study of blood T cell repertoires in COVID-19. The wider study: Spain, Italy and the United States supplied samples that represented acute and convalescent COVID-19.

Under the authors' procedure: Scientists estimated how many nucleated cells there were by amplifying reference gene primers. Generated by immunoSEQ multiplex PCR, the TCRdb table keeps only in-frame clones and is missing some. V, J and clone size derive from that table, while D and trimming were established from the DNA sequence. The top ten clones hold about 5.8% of a sample with 150,000 or so clones, about four fifths of them seen once. Enrolled through a virtual design, the participants were between roughly 18 and 90 years of age and came from around 25 US areas. Cohort assignment relied on participant-reported clinical history. This clonotype originated in a woman between 45 and 65 years old who had been exposed to COVID-19. Sequencing input: PBMCs or T cells enriched from blood (not recorded which).

The CDR3 DNA sequence: TGTGCCAGCAGCTGGTCGGGTCGGGGCTACGAGCAGTACTTC. Translating it yields CASSWSGRGYEQYF. The rearrangement links TRBV5-4 to TRBJ2-7, with D tentatively TRBD2 (5 bases). This CDR3 comprises 14 residues. The germline gives CDR1 SGHNT, CDR2 YYREEE (reference sequence). Trimming took off 3 bases at V and 3 bases at J, with 13 bases between the two ends.